These 19 T cell receptor beta chains were sequenced from one sample in a study of long-term antiretroviral therapy in people with HIV. Researchers ran immunoSEQ v3.0 at survey level. The method was immunoSEQ multiplex PCR; TCRdb's version includes in-frame clones alone and lacks a portion of them. The sample records about 23,000 clones, 82% being singletons. The sample in question was unsorted PBMCs, obtained 0.3 years after starting antiretroviral therapy. Source of these receptors: a man aged 45-60 years with HIV.

This clone was picked up a small number of times. The chain employs TRBV29-1 and TRBJ2-2; D remains unclear. Germline CDR1 is SQVTM and CDR2 is ANQGSEA. V was trimmed by 8 bases and J by 4 bases, leaving 14 bases between them. CDR3 length: 13 residues. In nucleotides, the CDR3 is TGCAGCACCCCAGACACAGCCACCGGGGAGCTGTTTTTT. Translating it yields CSTPDTATGELFF.

The chain carries TRBV7-9 and TRBJ1-6; a weak D match, TRBD1 (5 bases). The V end lost 5 bases, the J end lost 10 bases, and 15 bases lay between the germline ends. The V gene's germline CDR1 is SEHNR and CDR2 FQNEAQ (reference sequence). The CDR3 is 14 amino acids. CDR3 protein: CASSPGGMGSPLHF. The CDR3 DNA is TGTGCCAGCAGCCCCGGGGGGATGGGCTCACCCCTCCACTTT.

CDR3 DNA sequence: TGTGCCAGCAGCTTTGAGACCCGGCAGCCCCAGCATTTT. The encoded protein is CASSFETRQPQHF. This chain uses TRBV12-1 with TRBJ1-5. TRBV12-1 is a pseudogene segment. The CDR3 loop spans 13 amino acids.

The chain recombines TRBV28 with TRBJ2-5; no definite D call. Germline V lookup: CDR1 MDHEN, CDR2 SYDVKM. The V gene lost 2 bases and the J gene lost 1 base, with 5 bases spanning the gap. The CDR3 has 13 amino acids. The CDR3 loop reads CASSLEFQETQYF. The CDR3 DNA reads as TGTGCCAGCAGTTTAGAGTTCCAAGAGACCCAGTACTTC.

This chain links TRBV6-6 with TRBJ1-1; no reliable D call. CDR1 is MNHNY and CDR2 is SVGAGI in the germline V gene (reference sequence). Deletions cut 2 bases from V and 5 bases from J, with 12 bases between. The CDR3 extends over 14 amino acids. CDR3 coding DNA: TGTGCCAGCAGTTACGTGGACGTCGGTACTGAAGCTTTCTTT. It is translated as CASSYVDVGTEAFF.

The J gene is TRBJ2-7, the V gene TRBV7-5; the table gives TRBD2 as D, unverified against the DNA. TRBV7-5 is a documented pseudogene. CDR3 length: 20 amino acids. The CDR3 sequence: CARSLKWVASRRGNSYEQYF. For the CDR3, the DNA is TGTGCCAGAAGCTTAAAATGGGTGGCGTCTAGGCGGGGGAATTCCTACGAGCAGTACTTC.

The chain combines TRBV10-3 with TRBJ1-3; 9 positions agree with TRBD1. Trimming removed 5 bases from V and 4 bases from J; junction bases left unmatched: 6. This CDR3 is built from 15 residues. In germline, CDR1 is ENHRY, CDR2 SYGVKD. CDR3 DNA sequence: TGTGCCATCAGTCCGGGACAGGGCTCGGGAAACACCATATATTTT. Translated, it gives CAISPGQGSGNTIYF.

The gene calls are TRBV5-6 and TRBJ1-2; D call uncertain. V shed 4 bases and J shed 4 bases, with 11 bases lying between them. In germline, CDR1 is SGHDT, CDR2 YYEEEE. The CDR3 sequence is 13 residues long. CDR3 sequence reads: CASSPGRSYGYTF. DNA of the CDR3: TGTGCCAGCAGCCCGGGGAGAAGCTATGGCTACACCTTC.

The CDR3 DNA follows: TGTGCCAGCAGCCAAGGACCTCGGGGGCCGCCCCAGCATTTT. Encoded protein: CASSQGPRGPPQHF. The chain employs TRBV27 and TRBJ1-5; a weak D match, TRBD1 (6 bases). Trimming cost V 6 bases and J 9 bases, with 18 bases left between them. There are 14 residues in the CDR3. Germline lookup yields CDR1 MNHEY and CDR2 SMNVEV (reference sequence).

This clone has more than one count but fewer than ten. The V and J genes are TRBV2 and TRBJ2-3; the D is unclear. Germline values: CDR1 SNHLY, CDR2 FYNNEI. V was cut by 2 bases and J by 2 bases, with 20 bases left in between. The CDR3 runs 18 residues. CDR3 in DNA: TGTGCCAGCAGTGAACGAGCCCTCGCACTACCGCACACAGATACGCAGTATTTT. Protein: CASSERALALPHTDTQYF.

The V and J genes are TRBV10-3 and TRBJ1-5, with no clear D. CDR3 length: 14 amino acids. Trimming pared 6 bases from V and 0 bases from J, leaving 9 bases between. The germline V gene encodes CDR1 ENHRY and CDR2 SYGVKD. The CDR3, as DNA: TGTGCCATCAGCGCGGGGTATAGCAATCAGCCCCAGCATTTT. Its translation is CAISAGYSNQPQHF.

The chain links TRBV27 to TRBJ1-5, with TRBD1 as a possible D gene (5 bases). Deletions cut 0 bases from V and 9 bases from J, with 15 bases between. Germline V gene sequence: CDR1 MNHEY, CDR2 SMNVEV (reference sequence). This CDR3 comprises 15 residues. The CDR3 region is CASSLSRDGDWPQHF. CDR3 coding DNA: TGTGCCAGCAGTTTATCAAGGGACGGCGACTGGCCCCAGCATTTT.

This clone was detected only a few times. The chain carries TRBV6-6 and TRBJ2-7; D not resolved. The germline V gene encodes CDR1 MNHNY and CDR2 SVGAGI (reference sequence). This CDR3 is 12 amino acids long. The V and J ends lost 0 bases and 4 bases respectively, with 4 bases between them. The chain's CDR3 is CASSYSWYEQYF. DNA for the CDR3: TGTGCCAGCAGTTACTCGTGGTACGAGCAGTACTTC.

The V and J genes are TRBV5-4 and TRBJ1-2; 11 bases are a match to TRBD1. The J segment lost 7 bases and the V segment lost 0 bases, leaving 8 bases of the junction unmatched. This CDR3 has 16 residues. Germline V lookup: CDR1 SGHNT, CDR2 YYREEE (reference sequence). CDR3 loop: CASSLGRDRGKGGYTF. The CDR3 nucleotides read TGTGCCAGCAGCTTGGGCCGGGACAGGGGGAAAGGTGGCTACACCTTC.

This clone has just one count. This chain connects TRBV11-2 to TRBJ1-1; D not resolved. The CDR3 covers 12 residues. Germline CDR1 is SGHAT and CDR2 is FQNNGV. Trimming cost V 0 bases and J 11 bases, with 10 bases left between them. For the CDR3, the DNA is TGTGCCAGCAGCTTAGATAATCTCGAGGCTTTCTTT. The encoded protein is CASSLDNLEAFF.

The chain combines TRBV6-5 with TRBJ2-7, with 12 bases aligning to TRBD2. Germline CDR1 is MNHEY and CDR2 is SVGAGI. The CDR3 extends over 16 amino acids. The V and J ends lost 4 bases and 7 bases, in that order; junction bases with no gene match: 11. The CDR3 protein is CASSFRRTSGIFEQYF. The CDR3 DNA reads as TGTGCCAGCAGTTTCCGCCGGACTAGCGGGATCTTTGAGCAGTACTTC.

The chain recombines TRBV7-9 with TRBJ2-1, with D hard to call. Germline CDR1 reads SEHNR; CDR2 reads FQNEAQ (reference sequence). The CDR3 covers 13 residues. Deletions cut 2 bases from V and 6 bases from J, with 8 bases between. The CDR3 spells CASSLLVFNEQFF. CDR3 DNA sequence: TGTGCCAGCAGCTTACTAGTTTTCAATGAGCAGTTCTTC.

This clone was seen once. V and J are TRBV30 and TRBJ2-3; tentatively, D is TRBD1 (5 bases). V shed 3 bases and J shed 2 bases, with 9 bases lying between them. The CDR3 runs 13 residues. Germline CDR1 reads GTSNPN; CDR2 reads SVGIG (reference sequence). The CDR3 coding sequence is TGTGCCTGGAGGGCAGGGAACACAGATACGCAGTATTTT. This sequence encodes CAWRAGNTDTQYF. The variable domain in full, completed from reference TRBV30 and TRBJ2-3, reads SQTIHQWPATLVQPVGSPLSLECTVEGTSNPNLYWYRQAAGRGLQLLFYSVGIGQISSEVPQNLSASRPQDRQFILSSKKLLLSDSGFYLCAWRAGNTDTQYFGPGTRLTVL.

The V and J genes are TRBV5-6 and TRBJ2-1; D gene uncertain. The CDR3 is 17 residues long. Germline loops: CDR1 SGHDT, CDR2 YYEEEE. The ends were cut back, 4 bases at V and 0 bases at J, with 17 bases in the middle. DNA of the CDR3: TGTGCCAGCAGCCCGCGACGGGTGGGCCTCTCCTACAATGAGCAGTTCTTC. Protein sequence: CASSPRRVGLSYNEQFF.